A selection of T cell receptor beta chains follows, all from one sample in a study of early T cells in non-severe SARS-CoV-2 infection. TCRdb re-called the 5' RACE reads through MiXCR, storing one row per CDR3 protein. Here the sample spans tens of thousands of distinct CDR3 sequences, roughly 5.3% being singletons. The sample consisted of whole blood. Receptors were obtained from an adult who was a healthcare worker with PCR-confirmed SARS-CoV-2 infection or an uninfected control (not recorded which). Both conserved end residues are part of each CDR3. A D gene is named only where the DNA matches it firmly. Not every row has a clone size; where given, it reads once, few, many or a size class.

v_call: TRBV6-5
j_call: TRBJ2-3
d_call: TRBD2
clone_size: many
cdr3_aa: CASSGVAGDPNTQYF
cdr3_nt: TGTGCCAGCAGTGGAGTAGCGGGGGATCCGAATACGCAGTATTTT

v_call: TRBV25-1
j_call: TRBJ2-1
d_call: TRBD2
clone_size: many
cdr3_aa: CASSGAGLRSYNEQFF
cdr3_nt: TGTGCCAGCAGTGGAGCGGGGCTACGTTCCTACAATGAGCAGTTCTTC

v_call: TRBV28
j_call: TRBJ2-3
d_call: NA
clone_size: many
cdr3_aa: CASSFSPGLGAFTDTQYF
cdr3_nt: TGTGCCAGCAGTTTCTCCCCGGGCCTCGGGGCTTTCACAGATACGCAGTATTTT

v_call: TRBV12-3/TRBV12-4
j_call: TRBJ1-1
d_call: NA
clone_size: NA
cdr3_aa: CASSLGQRSTEAFF
cdr3_nt: TGTGCCAGCAGTTTGGGCCAGAGGAGCACTGAAGCTTTCTTT

v_call: TRBV19
j_call: TRBJ2-3
d_call: TRBD1
clone_size: many
cdr3_aa: CATGQERGPDTQYF
cdr3_nt: TGTGCCACCGGACAGGAAAGAGGACCAGATACGCAGTATTTT

v_call: TRBV3-1
j_call: TRBJ1-5
d_call: NA
clone_size: NA
cdr3_aa: CASSQDRGAGYQPQHF
cdr3_nt: TGTGCCAGCAGCCAAGATCGCGGGGCAGGTTATCAGCCCCAGCATTTT

v_call: TRBV6-2/TRBV6-3
j_call: TRBJ1-1
d_call: NA
clone_size: many
cdr3_aa: CASSYPEGHVNTEAFF
cdr3_nt: TGTGCCAGCAGTTACCCCGAGGGACACGTGAACACTGAAGCTTTCTTT

v_call: TRBV6-2/TRBV6-3
j_call: TRBJ2-3
d_call: TRBD1
clone_size: few
cdr3_aa: CASSWPGTGASTDTQYF
cdr3_nt: TGTGCCAGCAGTTGGCCCGGGACAGGGGCTAGCACAGATACGCAGTATTTT

v_call: TRBV27
j_call: TRBJ1-4
d_call: TRBD1
clone_size: few
cdr3_aa: CASTSHRDRGRLFF
cdr3_nt: TGTGCCAGCACCTCTCACCGGGACAGGGGGCGACTGTTTTTT

v_call: TRBV19
j_call: TRBJ2-7
d_call: NA
clone_size: many
cdr3_aa: CASSPPGSYEQYF
cdr3_nt: TGTGCCAGTAGTCCCCCTGGCTCCTACGAGCAGTACTTC

v_call: TRBV6-1
j_call: TRBJ1-2
d_call: NA
clone_size: many
cdr3_aa: CASSEIRPRLKSGYTF
cdr3_nt: TGTGCCAGCAGTGAAATTCGACCCCGGCTCAAGAGCGGCTACACCTTC

v_call: TRBV30
j_call: TRBJ1-5
d_call: NA
clone_size: many
cdr3_aa: CAWSTGTKNQPQHF
cdr3_nt: TGTGCCTGGAGCACCGGGACAAAGAATCAGCCCCAGCATTTT

v_call: TRBV5-1
j_call: TRBJ1-2
d_call: NA
clone_size: many
cdr3_aa: CASSRLMGAEGYTF
cdr3_nt: TGCGCCAGCAGCCGATTGATGGGAGCGGAGGGCTACACCTTC

v_call: TRBV5-5
j_call: TRBJ2-6
d_call: NA
clone_size: many
cdr3_aa: CASTLRETGANVLTF
cdr3_nt: TGTGCCAGCACCCTCCGAGAAACTGGGGCCAACGTCCTGACTTTC

v_call: TRBV7-8
j_call: TRBJ1-1
d_call: NA
clone_size: many
cdr3_aa: CASSFPGLDTEAFF
cdr3_nt: TGTGCCAGCAGCTTCCCAGGGTTGGACACTGAAGCTTTCTTT

v_call: TRBV11-2
j_call: TRBJ2-7
d_call: NA
clone_size: medium-sized
cdr3_aa: CASRVGQGSYEQYF
cdr3_nt: TGTGCCAGCAGGGTGGGGCAGGGCTCCTACGAGCAGTACTTC

v_call: TRBV10-1
j_call: TRBJ2-7
d_call: NA
clone_size: many
cdr3_aa: CASSESKGGDFRSYEQYF
cdr3_nt: TGCGCCAGCAGTGAGTCGAAAGGGGGTGATTTTCGTTCCTACGAGCAGTACTTC

v_call: TRBV7-9
j_call: TRBJ2-1
d_call: NA
clone_size: many
cdr3_aa: CASSLEGGSKVEQFF
cdr3_nt: TGTGCCAGCAGCTTAGAGGGGGGTAGCAAGGTCGAGCAGTTCTTC